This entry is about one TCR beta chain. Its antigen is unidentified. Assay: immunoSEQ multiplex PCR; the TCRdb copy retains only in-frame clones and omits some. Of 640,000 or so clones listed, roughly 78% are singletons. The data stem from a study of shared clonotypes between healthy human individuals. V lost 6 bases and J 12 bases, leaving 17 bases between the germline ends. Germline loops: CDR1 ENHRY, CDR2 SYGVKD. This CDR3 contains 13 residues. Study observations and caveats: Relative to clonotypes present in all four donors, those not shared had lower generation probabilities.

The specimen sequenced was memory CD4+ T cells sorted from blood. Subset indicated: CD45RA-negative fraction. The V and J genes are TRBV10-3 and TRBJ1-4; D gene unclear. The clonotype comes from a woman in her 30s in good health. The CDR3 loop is CAISQDPAYQLFF. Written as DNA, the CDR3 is TGTGCCATCAGCCAGGACCCGGCGTACCAACTGTTTTTT.